This TCR beta chain was sequenced during a study of neurological immune-mediated disorders. The time point: longitudinal time-point 1 (baseline). The CDR3 is 13 amino acids. The V and J ends lost 1 base and 5 bases respectively, with 6 bases between them. From germline, CDR1 is SGHVS and CDR2 FNYEAQ. TCRdb used MiXCR to reprocess the 5' RACE reads, holding one entry per CDR3 protein. The sample lists tens of thousands of distinct CDR3 sequences; less than 3.5% were seen once. This clonotype has a count of ten or more. This clonotype originated in a woman aged 55-75 years with multiple sclerosis. Source material: PBMCs. The J gene is TRBJ1-5, the V gene TRBV7-6; D is uncertain. CDR3 bases: TGTGCCAGCAGCTTAGTTGTCGATCAGCCCCAGCATTTT. Residues: CASSLVVDQPQHF. Full variable domain (outside the CDR3, taken from reference TRBV7-6 and TRBJ1-5): GAGVSQSPRYKVTKRGQDVALRCDPISGHVSLYWYRQALGQGPEFLTYFNYEAQQDKSGLPNDRFSAERPEGSISTLTIQRTEQRDSAMYRCASSLVVDQPQHFGDGTRLSIL.